The present TCR beta chain was sequenced within a study of T cell responses to AZD1222 COVID-19 vaccine. Overall study findings and caveats: Spike-specific TCR breadth rose after two AZD1222 doses, and depth rose as well. Vaccine-associated CD4 TCRs spanned spike, dominant at 160-218 and 743-854. There were mostly white British donors and more females than males, and clonal diversity was possibly underestimated.

Per germline, CDR1 MNHEY and CDR2 SMNVEV (reference sequence). V lost 7 bases, J lost 0 bases, and 18 bases lay in between. This CDR3 contains 16 residues. Worth noting for this clone: Its antigen is not identified.

Libraries were prepared by immunoSEQ multiplex PCR; TCRdb keeps only in-frame clonotypes and omits some of them. The sample contains roughly 150,000 clones, roughly 87% of which appear only once. V gene TRBV27 combines with J gene TRBJ1-1, with D tentatively TRBD1 (5 bases). This receptor was taken from an adult who received the AZD1222 COVID-19 vaccine. The source was peripheral blood, collected 28 days after the second AZD1222 dose. The DNA for the CDR3 is TGTGCCAGCACCTCAATCCTGTCGGGGCTGAACACTGAAGCTTTCTTT. It codes for CASTSILSGLNTEAFF.